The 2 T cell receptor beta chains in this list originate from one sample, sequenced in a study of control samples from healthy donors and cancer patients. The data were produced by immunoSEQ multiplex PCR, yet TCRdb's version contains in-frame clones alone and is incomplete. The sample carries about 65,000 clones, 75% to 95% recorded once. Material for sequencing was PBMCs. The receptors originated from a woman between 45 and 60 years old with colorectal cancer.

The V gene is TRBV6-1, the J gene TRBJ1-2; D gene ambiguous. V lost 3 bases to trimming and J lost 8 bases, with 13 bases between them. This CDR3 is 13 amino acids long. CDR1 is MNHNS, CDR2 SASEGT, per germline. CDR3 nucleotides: TGTGCCAGCAGTGATCAGACATTGTCCGGCTACACCTTC. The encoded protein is CASSDQTLSGYTF.

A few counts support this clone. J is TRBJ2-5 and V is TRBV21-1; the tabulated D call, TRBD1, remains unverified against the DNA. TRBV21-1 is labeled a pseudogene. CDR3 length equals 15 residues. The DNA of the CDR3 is TGTGCCAGCAGCAAAGAGACGCTAGGGGCCTCGGCCCAGTACTTC. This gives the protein CASSKETLGASAQYF.